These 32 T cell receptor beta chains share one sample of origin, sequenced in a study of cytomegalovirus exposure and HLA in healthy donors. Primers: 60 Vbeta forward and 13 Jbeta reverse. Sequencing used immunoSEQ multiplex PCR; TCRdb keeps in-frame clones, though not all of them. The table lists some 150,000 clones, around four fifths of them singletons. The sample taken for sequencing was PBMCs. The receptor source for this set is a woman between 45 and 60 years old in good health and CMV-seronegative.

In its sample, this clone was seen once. The CDR3 loop reads CASSTSGTASYEQYF. CDR3 bases: TGTGCCAGCAGTACCTCCGGGACAGCCTCCTACGAGCAGTACTTC. The chain has TRBV28 and TRBJ2-7; 7 positions match TRBD1. Unmatched junction bases numbered 7, after V lost 5 bases and J lost 0 bases. CDR3 length: 15 residues. The germline V gene has CDR1 MDHEN and CDR2 SYDVKM.

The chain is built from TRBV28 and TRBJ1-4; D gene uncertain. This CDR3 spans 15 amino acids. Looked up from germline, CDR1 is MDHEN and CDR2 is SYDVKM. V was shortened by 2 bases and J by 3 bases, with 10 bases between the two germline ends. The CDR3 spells CASSLGRVANEKLFF. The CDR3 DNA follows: TGTGCCAGCAGTTTAGGGCGGGTTGCTAATGAAAAACTGTTTTTT.

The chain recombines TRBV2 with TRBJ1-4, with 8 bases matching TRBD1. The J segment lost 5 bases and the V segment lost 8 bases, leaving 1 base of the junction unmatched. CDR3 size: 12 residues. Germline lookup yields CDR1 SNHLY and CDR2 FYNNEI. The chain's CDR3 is CASGQGNEKLFF. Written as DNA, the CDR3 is TGTGCCAGCGGACAGGGCAATGAAAAACTGTTTTTT.

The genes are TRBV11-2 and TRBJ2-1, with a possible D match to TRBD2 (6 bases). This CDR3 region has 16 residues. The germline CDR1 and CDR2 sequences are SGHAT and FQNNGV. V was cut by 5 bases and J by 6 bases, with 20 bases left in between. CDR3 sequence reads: CASSAASGTGSNEQFF. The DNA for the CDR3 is TGTGCCAGCAGCGCGGCCTCCGGGACTGGCTCCAATGAGCAGTTCTTC.

The CDR3 spells CASSLSTGPTYGYTF. The CDR3 DNA is TGTGCCAGCAGTTTATCGACAGGACCGACCTATGGCTACACCTTC. This chain uses TRBV28 with TRBJ1-2, with a possible D match to TRBD1 (6 bases). The CDR3 totals 15 residues. Trimming took 1 base from V and 4 from J, leaving 13 bases between them. The germline gives CDR1 MDHEN, CDR2 SYDVKM.

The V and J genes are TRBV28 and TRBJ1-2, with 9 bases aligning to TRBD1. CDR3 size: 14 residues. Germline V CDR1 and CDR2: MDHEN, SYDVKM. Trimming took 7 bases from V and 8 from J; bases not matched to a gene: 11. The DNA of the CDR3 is TGTGCCAGCAACAGACCGGGACAGGGACCGGGCTACACCTTC. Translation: CASNRPGQGPGYTF.

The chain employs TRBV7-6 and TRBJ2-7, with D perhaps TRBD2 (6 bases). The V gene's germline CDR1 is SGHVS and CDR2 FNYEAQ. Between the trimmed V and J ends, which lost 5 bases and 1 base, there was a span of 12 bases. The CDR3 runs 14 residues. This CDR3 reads CASSPGGRSYEQYF. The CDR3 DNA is TGTGCCAGCAGCCCTGGGGGGAGATCCTACGAGCAGTACTTC.

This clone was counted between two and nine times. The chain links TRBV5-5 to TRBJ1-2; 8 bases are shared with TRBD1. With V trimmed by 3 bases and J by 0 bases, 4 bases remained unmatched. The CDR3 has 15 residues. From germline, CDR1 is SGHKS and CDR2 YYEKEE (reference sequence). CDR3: CASSSSTGANYGYTF. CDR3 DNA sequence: TGTGCCAGCAGCTCTTCGACAGGGGCTAACTATGGCTACACCTTC.

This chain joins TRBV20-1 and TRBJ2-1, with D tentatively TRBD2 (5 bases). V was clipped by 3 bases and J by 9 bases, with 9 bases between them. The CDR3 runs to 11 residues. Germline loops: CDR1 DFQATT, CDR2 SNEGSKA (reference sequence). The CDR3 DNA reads TGCAGTGCTAGTCGGGGTCCTGAGCAGTTCTTC. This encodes CSASRGPEQFF.

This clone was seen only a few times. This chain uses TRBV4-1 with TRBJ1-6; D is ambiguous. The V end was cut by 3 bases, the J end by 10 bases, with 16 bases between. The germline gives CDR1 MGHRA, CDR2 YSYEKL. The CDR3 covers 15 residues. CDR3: CASSQLIGEGSPLHF. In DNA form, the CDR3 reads TGCGCCAGCAGCCAGCTGATCGGGGAAGGATCACCCCTCCACTTT.

The DNA for the CDR3 is TGCGCCAGCAGCCAAGATGCGGTTATCGCTGAAGCTTTCTTT. Its protein product is CASSQDAVIAEAFF. The gene calls are TRBV4-3 and TRBJ1-1, with D hard to call. The CDR3 runs 14 residues. Germline lookup yields CDR1 LGHNA and CDR2 YSLEER. Trimming shortened V by 0 bases and J by 6 bases, and 11 bases separated the two germline ends.

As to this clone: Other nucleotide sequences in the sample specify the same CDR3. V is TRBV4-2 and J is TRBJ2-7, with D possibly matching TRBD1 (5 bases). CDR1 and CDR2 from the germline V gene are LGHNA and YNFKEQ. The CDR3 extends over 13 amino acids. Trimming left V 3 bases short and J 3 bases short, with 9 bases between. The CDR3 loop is CASSQSQGYEQYF. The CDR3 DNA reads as TGTGCCAGCAGCCAGTCCCAGGGCTACGAGCAGTACTTC.

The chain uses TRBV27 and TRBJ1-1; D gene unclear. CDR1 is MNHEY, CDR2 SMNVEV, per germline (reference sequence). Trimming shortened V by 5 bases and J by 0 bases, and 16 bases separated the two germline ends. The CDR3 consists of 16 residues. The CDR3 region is CASSPTQAGMNTEAFF. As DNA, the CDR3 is TGTGCCAGCAGTCCCACCCAGGCGGGTATGAACACTGAAGCTTTCTTT.

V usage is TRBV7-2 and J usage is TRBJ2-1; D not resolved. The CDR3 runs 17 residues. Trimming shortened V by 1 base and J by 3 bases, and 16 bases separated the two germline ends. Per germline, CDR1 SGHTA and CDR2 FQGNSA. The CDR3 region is CASSLDWRQNYYNEQFF. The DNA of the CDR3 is TGTGCCAGCAGCTTAGATTGGCGGCAAAATTACTACAATGAGCAGTTCTTC. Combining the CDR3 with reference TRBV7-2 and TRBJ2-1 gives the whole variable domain GAGVSQSPSNKVTEKGKDVELRCDPISGHTALYWYRQSLGQGLEFLIYFQGNSAPDKSGLPSDRFSAERTGGSVSTLTIQRTQQEDSAVYLCASSLDWRQNYYNEQFFGPGTRLTVL.

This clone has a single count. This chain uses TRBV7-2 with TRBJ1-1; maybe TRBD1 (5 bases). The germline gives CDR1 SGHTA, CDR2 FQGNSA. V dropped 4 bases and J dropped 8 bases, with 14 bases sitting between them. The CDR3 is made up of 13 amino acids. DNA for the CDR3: TGTGCCAGCAGCTCTAGGGGCGGTGGGGAAGCTTTCTTT. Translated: CASSSRGGGEAFF.

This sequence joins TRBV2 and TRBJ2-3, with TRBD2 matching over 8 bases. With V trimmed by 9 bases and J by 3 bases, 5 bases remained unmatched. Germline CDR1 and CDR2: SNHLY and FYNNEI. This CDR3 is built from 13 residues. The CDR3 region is CARAGVGTDTQYF. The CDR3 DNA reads TGTGCCAGAGCGGGAGTCGGGACAGATACGCAGTATTTT.

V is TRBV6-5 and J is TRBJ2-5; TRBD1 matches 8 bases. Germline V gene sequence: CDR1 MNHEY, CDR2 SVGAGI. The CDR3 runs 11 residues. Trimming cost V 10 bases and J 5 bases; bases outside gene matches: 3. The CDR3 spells CATRTGETQYF. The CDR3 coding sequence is TGTGCCACCCGGACAGGGGAGACCCAGTACTTC.

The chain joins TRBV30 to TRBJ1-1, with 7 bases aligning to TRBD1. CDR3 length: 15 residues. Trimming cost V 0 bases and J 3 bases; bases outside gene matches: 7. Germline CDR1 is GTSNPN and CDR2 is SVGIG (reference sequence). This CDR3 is CAWSVLVRGDTEAFF. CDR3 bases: TGTGCCTGGAGTGTACTGGTCAGGGGGGACACTGAAGCTTTCTTT.

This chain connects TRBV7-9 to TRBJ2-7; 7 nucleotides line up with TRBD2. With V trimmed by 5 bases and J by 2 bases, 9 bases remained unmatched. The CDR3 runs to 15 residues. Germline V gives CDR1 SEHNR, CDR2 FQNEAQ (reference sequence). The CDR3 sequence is CASSPPGGVPYEQYF. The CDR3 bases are TGTGCCAGCAGCCCCCCGGGGGGAGTACCCTACGAGCAGTACTTC.

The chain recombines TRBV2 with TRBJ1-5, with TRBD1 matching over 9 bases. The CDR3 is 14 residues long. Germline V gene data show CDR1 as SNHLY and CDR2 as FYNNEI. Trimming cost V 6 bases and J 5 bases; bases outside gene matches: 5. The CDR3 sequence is CASSQGQGDQPQHF. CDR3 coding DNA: TGTGCCAGCAGCCAGGGACAGGGAGATCAGCCCCAGCATTTT.

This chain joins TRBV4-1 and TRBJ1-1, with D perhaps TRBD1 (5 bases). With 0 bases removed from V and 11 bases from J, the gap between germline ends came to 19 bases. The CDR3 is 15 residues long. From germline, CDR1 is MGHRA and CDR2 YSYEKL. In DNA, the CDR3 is TGCGCCAGCAGCCAAGAGGATTCGGACGCCAAGGGGGCTTTCTTT. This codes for CASSQEDSDAKGAFF.

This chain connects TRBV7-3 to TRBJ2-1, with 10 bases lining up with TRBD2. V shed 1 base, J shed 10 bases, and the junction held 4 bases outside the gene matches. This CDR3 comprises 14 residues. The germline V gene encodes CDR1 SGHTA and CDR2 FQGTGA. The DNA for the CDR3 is TGTGCCAGCAGCTTAAAGGTAGCGGGAGGAGAGCAGTTCTTC. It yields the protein CASSLKVAGGEQFF.

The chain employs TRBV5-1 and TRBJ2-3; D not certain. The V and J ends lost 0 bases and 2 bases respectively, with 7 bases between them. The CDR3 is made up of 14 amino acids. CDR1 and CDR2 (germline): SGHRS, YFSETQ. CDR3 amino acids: CASSLGGFTDTQYF. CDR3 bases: TGCGCCAGCAGCTTGGGAGGCTTCACAGATACGCAGTATTTT.

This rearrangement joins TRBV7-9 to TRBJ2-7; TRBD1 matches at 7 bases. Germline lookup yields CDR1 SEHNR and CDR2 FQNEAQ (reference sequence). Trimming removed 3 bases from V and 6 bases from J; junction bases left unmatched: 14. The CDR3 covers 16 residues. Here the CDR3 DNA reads TGTGCCAGCAGCTTTGGCTTACAGGGGTATCGTCTCGAGCAGTACTTC. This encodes CASSFGLQGYRLEQYF.

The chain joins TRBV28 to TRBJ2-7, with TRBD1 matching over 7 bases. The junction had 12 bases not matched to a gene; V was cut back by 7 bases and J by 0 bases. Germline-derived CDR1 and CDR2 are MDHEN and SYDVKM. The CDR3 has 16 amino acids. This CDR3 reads CASTPPWDSSSYEQYF. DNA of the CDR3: TGTGCCAGCACCCCTCCCTGGGACAGTAGCTCCTACGAGCAGTACTTC.

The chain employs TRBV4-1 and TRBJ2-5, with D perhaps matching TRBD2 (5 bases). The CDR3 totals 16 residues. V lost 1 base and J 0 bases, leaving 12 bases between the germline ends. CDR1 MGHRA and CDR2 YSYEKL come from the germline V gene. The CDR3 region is CASSQVIASNQETQYF. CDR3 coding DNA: TGCGCCAGCAGCCAAGTAATAGCGAGCAACCAAGAGACCCAGTACTTC.

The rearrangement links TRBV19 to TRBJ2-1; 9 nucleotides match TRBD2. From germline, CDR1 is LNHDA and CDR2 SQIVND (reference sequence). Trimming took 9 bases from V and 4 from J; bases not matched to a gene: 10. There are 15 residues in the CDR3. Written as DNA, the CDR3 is TGTGCCAGCAAGAGCGGGGGGTCCGGATACAATGAGCAGTTCTTC. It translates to CASKSGGSGYNEQFF.

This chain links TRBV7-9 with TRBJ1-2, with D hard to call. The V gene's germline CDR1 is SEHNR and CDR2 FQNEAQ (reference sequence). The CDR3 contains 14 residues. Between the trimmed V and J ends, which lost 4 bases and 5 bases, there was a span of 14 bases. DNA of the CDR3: TGTGCCAGCAGCTGGTCCGGGGTGAGTTATGGCTACACCTTC. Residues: CASSWSGVSYGYTF.

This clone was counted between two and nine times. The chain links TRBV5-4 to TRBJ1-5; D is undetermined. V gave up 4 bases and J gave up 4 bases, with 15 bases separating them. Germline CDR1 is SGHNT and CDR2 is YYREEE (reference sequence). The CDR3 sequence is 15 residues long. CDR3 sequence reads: CASSRGPGENQPQHF. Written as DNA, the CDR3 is TGTGCCAGCAGCCGGGGTCCGGGAGAAAATCAGCCCCAGCATTTT.

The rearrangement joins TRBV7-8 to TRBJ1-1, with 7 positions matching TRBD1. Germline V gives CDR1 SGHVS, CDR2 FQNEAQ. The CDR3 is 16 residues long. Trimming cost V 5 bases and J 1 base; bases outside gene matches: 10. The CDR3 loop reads CASSPRDSRTNTEAFF. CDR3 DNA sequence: TGTGCCAGCAGCCCAAGGGACAGCCGGACGAACACTGAAGCTTTCTTT.

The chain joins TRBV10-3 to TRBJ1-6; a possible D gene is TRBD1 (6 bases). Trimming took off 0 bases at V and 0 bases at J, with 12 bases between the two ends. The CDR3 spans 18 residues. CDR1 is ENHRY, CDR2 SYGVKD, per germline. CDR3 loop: CAISESQGQSSYNSPLHF. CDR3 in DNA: TGTGCCATCAGTGAGTCGCAAGGACAGTCCTCCTATAATTCACCCCTCCACTTT.

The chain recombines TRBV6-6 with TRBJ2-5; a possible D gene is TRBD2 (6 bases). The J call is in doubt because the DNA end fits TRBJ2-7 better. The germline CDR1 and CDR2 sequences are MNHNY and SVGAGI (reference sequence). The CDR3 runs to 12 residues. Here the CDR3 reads CASRRDFSEQYF. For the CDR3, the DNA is TGTGCCAGCCGCCGGGACTTCAGCGAGCAGTACTTC.